The TCR beta chain described here comes from a study of blood T cell repertoires in COVID-19. Across the whole study: Researchers got acute and convalescent COVID-19 samples from the United States, Italy and Spain.

Assay used: immunoSEQ multiplex PCR; TCRdb lists only in-frame clones, some missing. The sample lists roughly 300,000 clones, 80% to 90% seen once, with around 4% in the top ten. The junction had 4 bases not matched to a gene; V was cut back by 3 bases and J by 3 bases. The CDR3 covers 15 residues. Germline V gene sequence: CDR1 MDHEN, CDR2 SYDVKM. V is TRBV28 and J is TRBJ2-2; 7 bases are a match to TRBD1. Sequenced sample: PBMCs or T cells enriched from blood (not recorded which). The sequence derives from a woman aged 40-49 years with acute COVID-19. CDR3 in DNA: TGTGCCAGCAGTTTGAGGGGGCTGCACACCGGGGAGCTGTTTTTT. It translates to CASSLRGLHTGELFF.